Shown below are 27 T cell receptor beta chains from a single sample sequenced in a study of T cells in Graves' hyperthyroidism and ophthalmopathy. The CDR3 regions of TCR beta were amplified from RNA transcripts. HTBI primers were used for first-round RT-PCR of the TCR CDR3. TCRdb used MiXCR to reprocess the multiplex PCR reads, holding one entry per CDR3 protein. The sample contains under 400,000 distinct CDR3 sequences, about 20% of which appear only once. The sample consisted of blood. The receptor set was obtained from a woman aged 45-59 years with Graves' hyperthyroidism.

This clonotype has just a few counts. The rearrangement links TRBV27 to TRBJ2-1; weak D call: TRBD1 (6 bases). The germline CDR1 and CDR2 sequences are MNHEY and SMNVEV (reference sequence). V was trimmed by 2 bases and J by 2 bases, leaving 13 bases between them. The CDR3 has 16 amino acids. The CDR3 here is CASSLRGRGTYNEQFF. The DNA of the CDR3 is TGTGCCAGCAGTTTAAGGGGTAGGGGGACCTACAATGAGCAGTTCTTC.

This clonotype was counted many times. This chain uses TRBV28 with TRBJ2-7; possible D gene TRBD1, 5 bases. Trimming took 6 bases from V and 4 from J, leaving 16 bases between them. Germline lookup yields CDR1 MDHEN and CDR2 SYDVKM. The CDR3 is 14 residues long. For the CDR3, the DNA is TGTGCCAGCAGGACCCTAGGGGCGGAGTACGAGCAGTACTTC. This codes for CASRTLGAEYEQYF.

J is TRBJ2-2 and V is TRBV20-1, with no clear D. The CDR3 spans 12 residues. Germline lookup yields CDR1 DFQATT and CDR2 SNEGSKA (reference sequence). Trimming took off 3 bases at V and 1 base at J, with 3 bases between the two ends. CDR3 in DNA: TGCAGTGCTAGCCAGAACACCGGGGAGCTGTTTTTT. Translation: CSASQNTGELFF.

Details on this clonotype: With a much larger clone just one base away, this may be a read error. This CDR3 is CAWARQKGTEAFF. CDR3 nucleotide sequence: TGTGCCTGGGCGCGGCAGAAAGGGACTGAAGCTTTCTTT. J is TRBJ1-1 and V is TRBV30; D is uncertain. V was clipped by 5 bases and J by 5 bases, with 15 bases between them. This CDR3 region has 13 residues. Germline CDR1 reads GTSNPN; CDR2 reads SVGIG (reference sequence).

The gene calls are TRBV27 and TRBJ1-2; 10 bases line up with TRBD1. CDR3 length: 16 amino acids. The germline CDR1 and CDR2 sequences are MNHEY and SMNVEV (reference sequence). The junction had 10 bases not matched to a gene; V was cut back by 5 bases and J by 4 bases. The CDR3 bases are TGTGCCAGCAGTCCAAGTTTCGGGACAGGGGTCTATGGCTACACCTTC. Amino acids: CASSPSFGTGVYGYTF.

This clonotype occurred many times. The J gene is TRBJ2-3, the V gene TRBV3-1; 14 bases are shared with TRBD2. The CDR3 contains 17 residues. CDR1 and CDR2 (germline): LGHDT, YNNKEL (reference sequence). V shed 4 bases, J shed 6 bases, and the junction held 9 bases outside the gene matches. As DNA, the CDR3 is TGTGCCAGCAGCCTGGGACTAGCGGGGGCGACGGCGGATACGCAGTATTTT. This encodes CASSLGLAGATADTQYF.

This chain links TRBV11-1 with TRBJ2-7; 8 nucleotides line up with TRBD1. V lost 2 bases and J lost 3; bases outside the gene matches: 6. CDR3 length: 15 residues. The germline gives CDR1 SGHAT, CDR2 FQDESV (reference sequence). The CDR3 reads CASSLQGQDFYEQYF. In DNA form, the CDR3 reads TGTGCCAGCAGCTTACAGGGACAGGATTTCTACGAGCAGTACTTC.

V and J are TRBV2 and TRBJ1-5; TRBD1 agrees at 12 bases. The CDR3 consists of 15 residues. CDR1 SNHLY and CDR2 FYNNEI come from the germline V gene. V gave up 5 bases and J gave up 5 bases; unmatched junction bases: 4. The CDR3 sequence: CASSPGTGGHQPQHF. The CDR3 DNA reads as TGTGCCAGCAGTCCCGGGACAGGGGGCCATCAGCCCCAGCATTTT.

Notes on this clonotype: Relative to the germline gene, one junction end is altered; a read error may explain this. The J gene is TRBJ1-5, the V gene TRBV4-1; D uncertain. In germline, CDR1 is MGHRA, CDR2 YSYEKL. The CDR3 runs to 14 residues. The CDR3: CASSQVGSNRPQHF. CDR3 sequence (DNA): TGCGCCAGCAGCCAAGTGGGTAGCAATCGGCCCCAGCATTTT.

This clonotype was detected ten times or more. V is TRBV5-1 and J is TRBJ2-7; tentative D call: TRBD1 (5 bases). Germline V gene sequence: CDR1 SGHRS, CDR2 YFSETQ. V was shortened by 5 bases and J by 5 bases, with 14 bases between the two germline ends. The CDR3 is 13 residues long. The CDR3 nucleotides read TGCGCCAGCAGTCCAGGGTCGGCGAACGAGCAGTACTTC. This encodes CASSPGSANEQYF. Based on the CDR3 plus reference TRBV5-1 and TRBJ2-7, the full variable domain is KAGVTQTPRYLIKTRGQQVTLSCSPISGHRSVSWYQQTPGQGLQFLFEYFSETQRNKGNFPGRFSGRQFSNSRSEMNVSTLELGDSALYLCASSPGSANEQYFGPGTRLTVT.

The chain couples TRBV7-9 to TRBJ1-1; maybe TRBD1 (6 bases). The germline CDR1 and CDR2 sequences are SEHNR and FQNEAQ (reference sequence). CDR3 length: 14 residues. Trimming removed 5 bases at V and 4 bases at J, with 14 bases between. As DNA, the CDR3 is TGTGCCAGCAGCGAGGGCTTGGGGGCCACTGAAGCTTTCTTT. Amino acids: CASSEGLGATEAFF.

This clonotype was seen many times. DNA of the CDR3: TGTGCCTGGACCCCCCGGAGGAGCGGGAGGGCCGAGACCCAGTACTTC. Protein: CAWTPRRSGRAETQYF. V and J are TRBV30 and TRBJ2-5, with 10 bases lining up with TRBD2. This CDR3 comprises 16 residues. Germline trimming cut 4 bases from V and 5 bases from J; bases unmatched to any gene: 13. Looked up from germline, CDR1 is GTSNPN and CDR2 is SVGIG (reference sequence). Variable domain in full (rest from reference TRBV30 and TRBJ2-5): SQTIHQWPATLVQPVGSPLSLECTVEGTSNPNLYWYRQAAGRGLQLLFYSVGIGQISSEVPQNLSASRPQDRQFILSSKKLLLSDSGFYLCAWTPRRSGRAETQYFGPGTRLLVL.

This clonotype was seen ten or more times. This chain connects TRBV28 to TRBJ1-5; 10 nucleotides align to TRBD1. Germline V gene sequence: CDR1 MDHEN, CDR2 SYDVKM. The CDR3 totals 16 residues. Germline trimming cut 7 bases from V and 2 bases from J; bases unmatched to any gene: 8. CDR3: CASTEGGTGGNQPQHF. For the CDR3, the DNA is TGTGCCAGCACCGAAGGTGGGACAGGGGGCAATCAGCCCCAGCATTTT.

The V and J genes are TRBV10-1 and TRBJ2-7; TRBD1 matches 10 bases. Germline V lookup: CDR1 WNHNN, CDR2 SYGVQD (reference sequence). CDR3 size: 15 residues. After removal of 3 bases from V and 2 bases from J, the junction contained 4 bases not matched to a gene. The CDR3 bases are TGCGCCAGCAGTGACTCCGGGACAGGGGCCTACGAGCAGTACTTC. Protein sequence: CASSDSGTGAYEQYF.

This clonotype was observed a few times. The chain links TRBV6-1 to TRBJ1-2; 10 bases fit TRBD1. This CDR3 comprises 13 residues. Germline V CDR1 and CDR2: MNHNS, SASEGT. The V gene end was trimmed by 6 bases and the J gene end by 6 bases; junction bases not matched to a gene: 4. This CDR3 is CASRKTGGDGYTF. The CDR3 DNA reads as TGTGCCAGCAGAAAGACAGGGGGCGATGGCTACACCTTC.

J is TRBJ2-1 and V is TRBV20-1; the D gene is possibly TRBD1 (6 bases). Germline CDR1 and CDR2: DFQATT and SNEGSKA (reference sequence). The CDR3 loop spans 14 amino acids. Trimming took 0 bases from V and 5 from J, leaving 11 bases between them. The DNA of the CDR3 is TGCAGTGCTAGAGAGGCAGGGGAACACAATGAGCAGTTCTTC. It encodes CSAREAGEHNEQFF.

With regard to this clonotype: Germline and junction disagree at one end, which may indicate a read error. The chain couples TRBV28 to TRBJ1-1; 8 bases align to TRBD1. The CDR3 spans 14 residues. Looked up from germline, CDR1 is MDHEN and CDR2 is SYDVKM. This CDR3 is CASGDRGPWTEALF. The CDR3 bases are TGTGCCAGCGGCGACAGGGGACCGTGGACTGAAGCTCTCTTT.

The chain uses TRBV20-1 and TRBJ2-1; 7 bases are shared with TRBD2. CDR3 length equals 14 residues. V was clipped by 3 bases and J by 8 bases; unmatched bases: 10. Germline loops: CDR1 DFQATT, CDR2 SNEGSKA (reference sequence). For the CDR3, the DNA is TGCAGTGCTAGTGGGCGGGAGCCATTACATGAGCAGTTCTTC. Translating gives CSASGREPLHEQFF.

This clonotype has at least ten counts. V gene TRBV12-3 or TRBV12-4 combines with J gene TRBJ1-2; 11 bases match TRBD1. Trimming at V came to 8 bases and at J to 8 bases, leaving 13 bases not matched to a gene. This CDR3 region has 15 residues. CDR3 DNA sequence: TGTGCCAGCGATTTGAGCGGGACAGGGGGTAGCGGCTACACCTTC. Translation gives CASDLSGTGGSGYTF.

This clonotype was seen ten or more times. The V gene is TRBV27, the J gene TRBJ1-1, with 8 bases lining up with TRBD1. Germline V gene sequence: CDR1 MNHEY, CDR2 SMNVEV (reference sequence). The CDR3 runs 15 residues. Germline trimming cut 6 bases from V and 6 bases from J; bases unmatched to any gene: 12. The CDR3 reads CASSGQGKNWAEAFF. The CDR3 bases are TGTGCCAGCAGCGGACAGGGAAAGAATTGGGCTGAAGCTTTCTTT.

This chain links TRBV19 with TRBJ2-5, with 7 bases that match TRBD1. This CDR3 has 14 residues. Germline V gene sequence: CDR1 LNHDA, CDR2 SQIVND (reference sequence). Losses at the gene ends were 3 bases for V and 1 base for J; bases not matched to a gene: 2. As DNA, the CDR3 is TGTGCCAGTAGTATGGGGACAGCCCAAGAGACCCAGTACTTC. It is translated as CASSMGTAQETQYF.

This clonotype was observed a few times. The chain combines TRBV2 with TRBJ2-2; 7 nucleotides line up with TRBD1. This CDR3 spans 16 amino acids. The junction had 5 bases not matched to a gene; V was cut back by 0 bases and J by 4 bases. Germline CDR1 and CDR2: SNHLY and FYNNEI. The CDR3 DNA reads TGTGCCAGCAGTGAAGCGTTAGGGGGCAGCACCGGGGAGCTGTTTTTT. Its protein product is CASSEALGGSTGELFF. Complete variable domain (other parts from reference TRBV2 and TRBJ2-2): EPEVTQTPSHQVTQMGQEVILRCVPISNHLYFYWYRQILGQKVEFLVSFYNNEISEKSEIFDDQFSVERPDGSNFTLKIRSTKLEDSAMYFCASSEALGGSTGELFFGEGSRLTVL.

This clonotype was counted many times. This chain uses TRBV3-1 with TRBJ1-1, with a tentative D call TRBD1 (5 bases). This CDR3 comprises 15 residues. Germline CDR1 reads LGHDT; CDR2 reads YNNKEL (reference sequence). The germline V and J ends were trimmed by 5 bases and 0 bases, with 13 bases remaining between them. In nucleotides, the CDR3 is TGTGCCAGCAGCGAGCCAGGGTCATTGAACACTGAAGCTTTCTTT. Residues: CASSEPGSLNTEAFF.

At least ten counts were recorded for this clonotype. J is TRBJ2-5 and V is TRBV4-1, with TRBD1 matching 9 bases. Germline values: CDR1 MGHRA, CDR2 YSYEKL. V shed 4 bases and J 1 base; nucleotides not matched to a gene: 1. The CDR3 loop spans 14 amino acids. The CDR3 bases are TGCGCCAGCAGCCTACAGGGGGCCCAAGAGACCCAGTACTTC. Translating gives CASSLQGAQETQYF.

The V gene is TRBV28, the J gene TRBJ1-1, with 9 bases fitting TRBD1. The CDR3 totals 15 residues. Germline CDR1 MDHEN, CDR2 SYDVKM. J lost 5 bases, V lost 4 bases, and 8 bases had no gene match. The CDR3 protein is CASSSKQGARTEAFF. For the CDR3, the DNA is TGTGCCAGCAGTTCGAAACAGGGGGCGAGGACTGAAGCTTTCTTT.

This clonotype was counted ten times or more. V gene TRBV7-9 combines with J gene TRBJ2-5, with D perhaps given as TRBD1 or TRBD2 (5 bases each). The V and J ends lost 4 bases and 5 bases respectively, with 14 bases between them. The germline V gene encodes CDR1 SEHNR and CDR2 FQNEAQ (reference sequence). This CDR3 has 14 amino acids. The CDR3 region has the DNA TGTGCCAGCAGCTCGGGACCTAGCTGGGAGACCCAGTACTTC. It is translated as CASSSGPSWETQYF.

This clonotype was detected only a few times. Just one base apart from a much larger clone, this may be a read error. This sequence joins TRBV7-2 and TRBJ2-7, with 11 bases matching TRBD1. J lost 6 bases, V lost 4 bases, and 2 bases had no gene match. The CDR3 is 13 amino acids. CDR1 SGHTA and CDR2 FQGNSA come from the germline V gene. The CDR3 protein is CASSSGQGGEQYF. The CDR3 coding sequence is TGTGCCAGCAGCTCGGGACAGGGGGGCGAGCAGTACTTC.